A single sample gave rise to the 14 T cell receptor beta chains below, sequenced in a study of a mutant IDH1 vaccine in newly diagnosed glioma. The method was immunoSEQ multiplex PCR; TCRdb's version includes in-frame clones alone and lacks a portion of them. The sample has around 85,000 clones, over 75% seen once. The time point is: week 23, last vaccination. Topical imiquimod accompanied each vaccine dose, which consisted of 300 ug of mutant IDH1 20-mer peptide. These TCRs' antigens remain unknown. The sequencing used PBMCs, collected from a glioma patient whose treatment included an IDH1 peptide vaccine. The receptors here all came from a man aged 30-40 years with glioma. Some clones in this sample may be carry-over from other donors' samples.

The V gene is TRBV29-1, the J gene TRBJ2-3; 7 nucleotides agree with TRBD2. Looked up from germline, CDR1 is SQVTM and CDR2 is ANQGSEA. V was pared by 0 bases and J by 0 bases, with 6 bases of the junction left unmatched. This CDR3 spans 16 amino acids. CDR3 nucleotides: TGCAGCGTTGAAGATGTGGGAGGGTCTAGCACAGATACGCAGTATTTT. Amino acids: CSVEDVGGSSTDTQYF.

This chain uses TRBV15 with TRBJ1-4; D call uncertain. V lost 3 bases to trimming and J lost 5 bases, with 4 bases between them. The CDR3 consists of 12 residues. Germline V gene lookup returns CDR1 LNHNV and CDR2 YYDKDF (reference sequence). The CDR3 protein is CATSSENEKLFF. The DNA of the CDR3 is TGTGCCACCAGCAGCGAAAATGAAAAACTGTTTTTT.

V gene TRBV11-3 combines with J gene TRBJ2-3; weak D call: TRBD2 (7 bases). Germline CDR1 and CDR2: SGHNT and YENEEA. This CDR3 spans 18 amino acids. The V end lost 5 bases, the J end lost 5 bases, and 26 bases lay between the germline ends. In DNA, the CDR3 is TGTGCCAGCAGCCCCGGACGGTGGGGCGGGGGCGAGGAAGATACGCAGTATTTT. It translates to CASSPGRWGGGEEDTQYF.

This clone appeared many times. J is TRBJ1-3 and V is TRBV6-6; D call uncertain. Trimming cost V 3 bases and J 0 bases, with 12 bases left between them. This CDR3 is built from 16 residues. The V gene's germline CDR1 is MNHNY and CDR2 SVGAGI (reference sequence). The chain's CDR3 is CASSYTAKPSGNTIYF. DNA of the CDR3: TGTGCCAGCAGTTATACAGCAAAACCCTCTGGAAACACCATATATTTT.

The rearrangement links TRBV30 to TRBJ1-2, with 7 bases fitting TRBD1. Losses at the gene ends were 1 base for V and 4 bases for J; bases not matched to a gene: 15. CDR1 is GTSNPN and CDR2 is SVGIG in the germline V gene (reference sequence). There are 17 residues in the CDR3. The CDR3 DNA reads TGTGCCTGGAGTGCCGGGACAGTAGGAAGGCTAGGCTATGGCTACACCTTC. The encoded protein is CAWSAGTVGRLGYGYTF.

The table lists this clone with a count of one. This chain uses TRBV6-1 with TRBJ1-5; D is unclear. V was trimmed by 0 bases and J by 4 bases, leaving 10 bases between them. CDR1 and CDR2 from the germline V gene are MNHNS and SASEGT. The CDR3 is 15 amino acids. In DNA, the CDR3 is TGTGCCAGCAGTGAAGCCCGGATTAGAAATCAGCCCCAGCATTTT. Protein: CASSEARIRNQPQHF.

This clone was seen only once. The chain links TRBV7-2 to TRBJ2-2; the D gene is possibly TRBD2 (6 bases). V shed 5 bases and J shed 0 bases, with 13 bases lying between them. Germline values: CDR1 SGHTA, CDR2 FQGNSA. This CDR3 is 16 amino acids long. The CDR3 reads CASSKVGGANTGELFF. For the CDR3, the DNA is TGTGCCAGCAGCAAAGTGGGCGGGGCGAACACCGGGGAGCTGTTTTTT.

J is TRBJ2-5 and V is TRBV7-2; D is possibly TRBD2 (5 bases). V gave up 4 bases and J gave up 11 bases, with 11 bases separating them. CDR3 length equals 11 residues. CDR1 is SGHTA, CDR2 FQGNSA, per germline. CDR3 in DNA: TGTGCCAGCAGCTCTTTCGGGGAGCAGTACTTC. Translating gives CASSSFGEQYF. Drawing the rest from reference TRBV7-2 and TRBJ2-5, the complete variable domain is GAGVSQSPSNKVTEKGKDVELRCDPISGHTALYWYRQSLGQGLEFLIYFQGNSAPDKSGLPSDRFSAERTGGSVSTLTIQRTQQEDSAVYLCASSSFGEQYFGPGTRLLVL.

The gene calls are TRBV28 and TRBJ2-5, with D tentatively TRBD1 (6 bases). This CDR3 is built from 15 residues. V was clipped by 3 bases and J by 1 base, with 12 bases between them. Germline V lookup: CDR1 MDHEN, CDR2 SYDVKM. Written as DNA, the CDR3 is TGTGCCAGCAGTTTTACAGGGAAATTCCAAGAGACCCAGTACTTC. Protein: CASSFTGKFQETQYF.

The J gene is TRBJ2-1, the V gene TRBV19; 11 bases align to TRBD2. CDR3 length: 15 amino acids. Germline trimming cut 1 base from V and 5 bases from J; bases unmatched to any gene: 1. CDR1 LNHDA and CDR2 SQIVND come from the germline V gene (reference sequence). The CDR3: CASSIVAGGNNEQFF. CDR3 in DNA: TGTGCCAGTAGTATAGTAGCGGGAGGGAACAATGAGCAGTTCTTC.

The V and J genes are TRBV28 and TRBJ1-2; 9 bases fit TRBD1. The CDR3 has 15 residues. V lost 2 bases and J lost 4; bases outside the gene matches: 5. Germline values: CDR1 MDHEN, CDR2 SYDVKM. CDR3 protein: CASSLNRGHSYGYTF. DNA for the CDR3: TGTGCCAGCAGTTTAAACAGGGGGCATAGCTATGGCTACACCTTC.

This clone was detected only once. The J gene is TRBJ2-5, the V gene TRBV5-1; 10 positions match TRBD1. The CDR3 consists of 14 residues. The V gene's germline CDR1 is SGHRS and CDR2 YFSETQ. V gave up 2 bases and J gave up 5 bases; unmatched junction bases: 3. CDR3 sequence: CASSLLGQGETQYF. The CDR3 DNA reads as TGCGCCAGCAGCTTATTGGGACAGGGGGAGACCCAGTACTTC.

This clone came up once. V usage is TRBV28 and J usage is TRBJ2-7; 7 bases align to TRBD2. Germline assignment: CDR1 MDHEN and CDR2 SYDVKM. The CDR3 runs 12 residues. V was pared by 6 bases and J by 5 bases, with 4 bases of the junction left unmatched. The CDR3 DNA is TGTGCCAGCAGACTAGGACTAGACGAGCAGTACTTC. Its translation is CASRLGLDEQYF.

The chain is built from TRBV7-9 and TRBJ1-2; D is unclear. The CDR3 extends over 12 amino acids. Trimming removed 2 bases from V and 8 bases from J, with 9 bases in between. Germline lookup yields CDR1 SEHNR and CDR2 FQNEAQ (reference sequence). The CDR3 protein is CASSLSPRGYTF. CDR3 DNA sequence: TGTGCCAGCAGCTTAAGTCCGCGGGGCTACACCTTC.